This T cell receptor (beta chain) was captured in a study of blood T cells in healthy people across ages. Study conclusions and caveats: Those diversity estimates obtained from one million T cells were thought to be underestimates. Naive CD4+ cells and diversity were both higher in long-lived donors than in aged donors.

The germline gives CDR1 MNHEY, CDR2 SVGEGT. The CDR3 spans 16 residues. Trimming removed 6 bases from V and 8 bases from J; junction bases left unmatched: 14. As regards this clonotype: Its specificity is not known.

Extraction yielded at least 5 micrograms of total RNA per sample. The use of a sample-barcoded 5' primer and a J-beta primer mix characterized a second PCR of about 7 to 12 cycles. MiXCR was run by TCRdb on the 5' RACE reads, yielding one entry per CDR3 protein. The sample contains hundreds of thousands of distinct CDR3 sequences, 20% to 25% of which appear only once. This sequence was found in a man between 65 and 85 years old in good health. The V and J genes are TRBV6-2 or TRBV6-3 and TRBJ2-1, with TRBD2 identical over 9 bases. Sample: blood. The CDR3 DNA follows: TGTGCCAGCAGACCTGGAAGGAGCGGGGGGCAGTATGAGCAGTTCTTC. Translated: CASRPGRSGGQYEQFF.